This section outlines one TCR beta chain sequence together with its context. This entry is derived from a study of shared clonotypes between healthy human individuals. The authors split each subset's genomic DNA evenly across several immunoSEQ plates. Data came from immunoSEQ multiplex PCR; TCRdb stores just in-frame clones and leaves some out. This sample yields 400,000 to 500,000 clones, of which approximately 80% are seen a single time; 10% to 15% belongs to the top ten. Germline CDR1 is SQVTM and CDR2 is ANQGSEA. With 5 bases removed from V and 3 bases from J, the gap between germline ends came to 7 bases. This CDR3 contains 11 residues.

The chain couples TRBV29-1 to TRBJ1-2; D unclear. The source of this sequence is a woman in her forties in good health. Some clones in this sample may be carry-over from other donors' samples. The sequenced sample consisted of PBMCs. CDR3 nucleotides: TGCAGCGTTTCGCGTGACTATGGCTACACCTTC. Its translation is CSVSRDYGYTF.